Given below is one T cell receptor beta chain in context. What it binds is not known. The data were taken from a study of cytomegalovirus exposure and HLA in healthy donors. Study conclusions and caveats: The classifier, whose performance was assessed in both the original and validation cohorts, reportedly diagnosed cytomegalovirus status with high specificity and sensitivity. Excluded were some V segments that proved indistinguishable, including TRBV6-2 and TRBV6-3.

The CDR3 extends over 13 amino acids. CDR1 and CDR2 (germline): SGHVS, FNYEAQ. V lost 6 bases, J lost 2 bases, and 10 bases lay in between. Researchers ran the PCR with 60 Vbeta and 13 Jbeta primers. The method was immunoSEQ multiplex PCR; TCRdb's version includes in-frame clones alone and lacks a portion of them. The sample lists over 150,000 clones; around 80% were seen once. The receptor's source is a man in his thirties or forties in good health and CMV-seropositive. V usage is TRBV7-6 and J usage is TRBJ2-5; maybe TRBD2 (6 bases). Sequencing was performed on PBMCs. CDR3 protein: CASSSGEQETQYF. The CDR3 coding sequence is TGTGCCAGCAGTTCGGGGGAACAAGAGACCCAGTACTTC. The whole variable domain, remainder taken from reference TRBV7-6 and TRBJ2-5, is GAGVSQSPRYKVTKRGQDVALRCDPISGHVSLYWYRQALGQGPEFLTYFNYEAQQDKSGLPNDRFSAERPEGSISTLTIQRTEQRDSAMYRCASSSGEQETQYFGPGTRLLVL.